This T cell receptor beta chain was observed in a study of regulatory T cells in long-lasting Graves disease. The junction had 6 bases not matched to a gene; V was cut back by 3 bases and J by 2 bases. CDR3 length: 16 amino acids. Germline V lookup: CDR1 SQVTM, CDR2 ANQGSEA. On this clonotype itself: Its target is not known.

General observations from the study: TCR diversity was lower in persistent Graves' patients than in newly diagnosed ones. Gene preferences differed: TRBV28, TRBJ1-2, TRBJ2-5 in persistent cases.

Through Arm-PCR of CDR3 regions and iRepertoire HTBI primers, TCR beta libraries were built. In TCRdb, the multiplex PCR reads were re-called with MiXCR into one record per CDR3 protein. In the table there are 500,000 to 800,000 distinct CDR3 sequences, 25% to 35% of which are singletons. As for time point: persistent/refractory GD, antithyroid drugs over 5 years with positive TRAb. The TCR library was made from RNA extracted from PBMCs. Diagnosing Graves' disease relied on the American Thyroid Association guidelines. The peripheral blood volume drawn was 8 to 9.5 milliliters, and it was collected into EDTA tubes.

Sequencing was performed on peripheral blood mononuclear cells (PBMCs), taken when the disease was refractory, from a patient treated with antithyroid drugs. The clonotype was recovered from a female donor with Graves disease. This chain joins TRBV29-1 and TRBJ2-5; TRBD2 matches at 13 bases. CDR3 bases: TGCAGCGTTGACGGACTAGCGGGAGTAGGGCAAGAGACCCAGTACTTC. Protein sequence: CSVDGLAGVGQETQYF. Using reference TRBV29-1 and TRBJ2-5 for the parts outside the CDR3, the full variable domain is SAVISQKPSRDICQRGTSLTIQCQVDSQVTMMFWYRQQPGQSLTLIATANQGSEATYESGFVIDKFPISRPNLTFSTLTVSNMSPEDSSIYLCSVDGLAGVGQETQYFGPGTRLLVL.